These 7 T cell receptor beta chains originate from one sample sequenced in a study of shared clonotypes between healthy human individuals. Here immunoSEQ multiplex PCR was the method, and the copy in TCRdb shows in-frame clones only, minus some. The data hold about 2,200,000 clones, with about 93% observed a single time. The naive CD8 fraction comprised CD45RO-negative cells positively selected for CCR7 and excluded terminally differentiated effector memory CD45RA+ cells. Sequencing was carried out using naive CD8+ T cells from PBMCs. Every receptor here comes from a man aged 18 to 30 in good health. Some clones in this sample may be carry-over from other donors' samples.

This clone is a singleton in its sample. This chain joins TRBV7-8 and TRBJ2-1; 7 bases match TRBD1. V dropped 0 bases and J dropped 8; count of bases not matched to a gene: 10. CDR3 size: 16 residues. Germline assignment: CDR1 SGHVS and CDR2 FQNEAQ. CDR3 amino acids: CASSLAAAGGKDEQFF. CDR3 nucleotides: TGTGCCAGCAGCTTAGCGGCGGCAGGGGGTAAGGATGAGCAGTTCTTC.

The chain has TRBV7-9 and TRBJ2-3; 7 bases align to TRBD2. The trim removed 7 bases at V and 2 bases at J, leaving 9 bases unmatched. This CDR3 is built from 15 residues. Germline lookup yields CDR1 SEHNR and CDR2 FQNEAQ (reference sequence). This CDR3 reads CASTHLAEPTDTQYF. CDR3 in DNA: TGTGCCAGCACCCATCTAGCGGAGCCCACAGATACGCAGTATTTT.

The V call is TRBV15, the J call TRBJ2-5, with TRBD2 matching 7 bases. V lost 1 base and J lost 5; bases outside the gene matches: 4. Germline V lookup: CDR1 LNHNV, CDR2 YYDKDF (reference sequence). This CDR3 comprises 14 residues. This CDR3 is CATSRAGEGETQYF. The CDR3 bases are TGTGCCACCAGCAGAGCCGGGGAGGGGGAGACCCAGTACTTC.

The chain uses TRBV10-1 and TRBJ2-3; 8 bases are shared with TRBD2. The CDR3 is 17 residues long. V gave up 4 bases and J gave up 4 bases; unmatched junction bases: 13. The V gene's germline CDR1 is WNHNN and CDR2 SYGVQD (reference sequence). This CDR3 reads CASSASGSGSWADTQYF. The CDR3, as DNA: TGCGCCAGCAGTGCCAGCGGGAGCGGATCGTGGGCAGATACGCAGTATTTT.

The V gene is TRBV28, the J gene TRBJ2-7; D is tentatively TRBD1 or TRBD2 (5 bases each). CDR1 MDHEN and CDR2 SYDVKM come from the germline V gene. This CDR3 has 14 amino acids. V was clipped by 8 bases and J by 0 bases, with 14 bases between them. CDR3 coding DNA: TGTGCCAGCGTACGGGACGGCAGCTCCTACGAGCAGTACTTC. Protein sequence: CASVRDGSSYEQYF.

This clone was counted once. The V and J genes are TRBV10-3 and TRBJ2-2; a weak D match, TRBD2 (6 bases). Deletions cut 0 bases from V and 4 bases from J, with 15 bases between. CDR3 length: 17 amino acids. Germline V gives CDR1 ENHRY, CDR2 SYGVKD. The CDR3 DNA reads TGTGCCATCAGTGAGTCTTACCAAGCGGGTATCACCGGGGAGCTGTTTTTT. Its translation is CAISESYQAGITGELFF.

V usage is TRBV6-1 and J usage is TRBJ1-1; no clear D gene. Trimming cost V 0 bases and J 3 bases, with 8 bases left between them. Germline V gene sequence: CDR1 MNHNS, CDR2 SASEGT. The length of the CDR3 is 14 residues. The CDR3, as DNA: TGTGCCAGCAGTGAAGCTGTGCGGGACACTGAAGCTTTCTTT. Its protein is CASSEAVRDTEAFF.